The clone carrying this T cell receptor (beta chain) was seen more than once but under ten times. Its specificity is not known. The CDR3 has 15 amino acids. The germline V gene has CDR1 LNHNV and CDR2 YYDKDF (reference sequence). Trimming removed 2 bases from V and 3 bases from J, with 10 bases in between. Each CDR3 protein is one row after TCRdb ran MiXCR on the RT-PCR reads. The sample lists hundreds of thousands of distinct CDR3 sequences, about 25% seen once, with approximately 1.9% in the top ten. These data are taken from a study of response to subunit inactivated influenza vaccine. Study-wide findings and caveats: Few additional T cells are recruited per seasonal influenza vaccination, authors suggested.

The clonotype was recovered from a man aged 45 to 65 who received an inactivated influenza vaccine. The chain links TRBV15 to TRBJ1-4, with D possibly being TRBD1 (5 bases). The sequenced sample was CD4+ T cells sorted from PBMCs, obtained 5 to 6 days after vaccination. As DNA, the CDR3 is TGTGCCACCAGCAGAAATCAGGGTCCTAATGAAAAACTGTTTTTT. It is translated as CATSRNQGPNEKLFF.